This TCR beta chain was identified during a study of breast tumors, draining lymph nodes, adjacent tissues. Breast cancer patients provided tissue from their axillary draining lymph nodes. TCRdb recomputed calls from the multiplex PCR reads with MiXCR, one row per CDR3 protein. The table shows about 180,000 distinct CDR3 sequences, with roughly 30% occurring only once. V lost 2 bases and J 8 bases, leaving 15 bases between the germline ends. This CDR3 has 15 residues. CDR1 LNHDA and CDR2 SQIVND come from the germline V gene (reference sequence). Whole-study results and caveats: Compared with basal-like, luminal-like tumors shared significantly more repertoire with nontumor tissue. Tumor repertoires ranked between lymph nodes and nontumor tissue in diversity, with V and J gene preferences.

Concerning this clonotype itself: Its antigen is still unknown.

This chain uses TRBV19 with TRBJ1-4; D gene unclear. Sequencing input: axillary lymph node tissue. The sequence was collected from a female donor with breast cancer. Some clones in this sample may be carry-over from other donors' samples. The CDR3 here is CASSIRAPIREKLFF. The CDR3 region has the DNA TGTGCCAGTAGTATAAGGGCCCCCATCCGGGAAAAACTGTTTTTT.